These 18 T cell receptor beta chains originate from one sample sequenced in a study of blood T cells in healthy people across ages. The second PCR ran roughly 6 to 12 cycles with a sample-barcoded 5' primer and J-beta primers. TCRdb recomputed calls from the 5' RACE reads with MiXCR, one row per CDR3 protein. The sample has 500,000 to 650,000 distinct CDR3 sequences, roughly a quarter seen once. These data were likewise used in another study, on T cells of mothers and their children.

Sequencing input: blood. The receptors were sampled from a boy younger than 10 in good health.

This clonotype was observed at least ten times. The rearrangement uses TRBV29-1 and TRBJ2-2, with D tentatively TRBD2 (6 bases). Trimming took 4 bases from V and 6 from J, leaving 6 bases between them. The CDR3 loop spans 11 amino acids. From germline, CDR1 is SQVTM and CDR2 ANQGSEA. CDR3 loop: CSVGEAGELFF. The CDR3 nucleotides read TGCAGCGTTGGGGAGGCCGGGGAGCTGTTTTTT.

The chain couples TRBV9 to TRBJ2-2; 11 bases fit TRBD1. V lost 4 bases to trimming and J lost 7 bases; unmatched junction nucleotides: 9. The CDR3 is 16 amino acids. Germline values: CDR1 SGDLS, CDR2 YYNGEE. The chain's CDR3 is CASSPRDRGSHGELFF. The CDR3 bases are TGTGCCAGCAGCCCCCGGGACAGGGGGTCTCACGGGGAGCTGTTTTTT.

This clonotype was recorded many times. The chain joins TRBV2 to TRBJ2-2; either TRBD1 or TRBD2 may fit D (5 bases each). The CDR3 runs to 15 residues. Germline V lookup: CDR1 SNHLY, CDR2 FYNNEI. V dropped 6 bases and J dropped 5 bases, with 16 bases sitting between them. Here the CDR3 reads CASSWGGPRTGELFF. The CDR3 nucleotides read TGTGCCAGCAGCTGGGGCGGGCCGAGGACCGGGGAGCTGTTTTTT.

The CDR3 spells CSARGLQGANEKLFF. The CDR3 DNA follows: TGCAGTGCTAGAGGTTTACAGGGCGCTAATGAAAAACTGTTTTTT. The chain employs TRBV20-1 and TRBJ1-4; possible D gene TRBD1, 6 bases. Trimming stripped 1 base from V and 3 bases from J, with 12 bases between. Germline CDR1 is DFQATT and CDR2 is SNEGSKA (reference sequence). The CDR3 sequence is 15 residues long.

This clonotype has just a few counts. V gene TRBV30 combines with J gene TRBJ2-7; 12 nucleotides match TRBD1. The germline CDR1 and CDR2 sequences are GTSNPN and SVGIG (reference sequence). The CDR3 totals 18 residues. Germline trimming cut 0 bases from V and 3 bases from J; bases unmatched to any gene: 12. CDR3 DNA sequence: TGTGCCTGGAGTGTTCCCCCGGGACAGGGGGCGATCCTCTACGAGCAGTACTTC. Protein sequence: CAWSVPPGQGAILYEQYF.

This clonotype was seen only a few times. This chain links TRBV20-1 with TRBJ1-1; D is unclear. The V end was cut by 3 bases, the J end by 8 bases, with 10 bases between. Germline assignment: CDR1 DFQATT and CDR2 SNEGSKA (reference sequence). The CDR3 has 11 amino acids. As DNA, the CDR3 is TGCAGTGCTAGGCTACTCAGGGAAGCTTTCTTT. This encodes CSARLLREAFF.

The table lists this clonotype with a few counts. The V gene is TRBV20-1, the J gene TRBJ2-7; D is possibly TRBD1 (5 bases). Trimming pared 0 bases from V and 0 bases from J, leaving 12 bases between. The CDR3 runs 15 residues. CDR1 and CDR2 (germline): DFQATT, SNEGSKA (reference sequence). The CDR3 here is CSAREIRGNSYEQYF. CDR3 nucleotide sequence: TGCAGTGCTAGAGAAATAAGGGGAAACTCCTACGAGCAGTACTTC.

CDR3 in amino acids: CSARDPASPGAEAFF. The DNA for the CDR3 is TGCAGTGCTAGAGACCCAGCTTCGCCCGGAGCTGAAGCTTTCTTT. V usage is TRBV20-1 and J usage is TRBJ1-1; D is unclear. The germline V gene has CDR1 DFQATT and CDR2 SNEGSKA (reference sequence). The CDR3 loop spans 15 amino acids. V shed 0 bases and J shed 6 bases, with 17 bases lying between them.

The chain links TRBV3-1 to TRBJ2-3; 8 nucleotides line up with TRBD2. Germline assignment: CDR1 LGHDT and CDR2 YNNKEL (reference sequence). This CDR3 is 16 amino acids long. Unmatched junction bases numbered 4, after V lost 1 base and J lost 1 base. The CDR3 DNA sequence: TGTGCCAGCAGCCAAGTCGGGCGGGGGGGCACAGATACGCAGTATTTT. This encodes CASSQVGRGGTDTQYF.

The rearrangement links TRBV5-1 to TRBJ2-5, with a weak D call TRBD2 (6 bases). Looked up from germline, CDR1 is SGHRS and CDR2 is YFSETQ. Trimming shortened V by 1 base and J by 11 bases, and 12 bases separated the two germline ends. There are 12 residues in the CDR3. The CDR3 DNA reads TGCGCCAGCAGCTTGTCCGGCGGGGATCAGTACTTC. It translates to CASSLSGGDQYF.

This clonotype has only a few counts. The genes are TRBV10-2 and TRBJ1-1, with TRBD1 matching 7 bases. The ends lost 4 bases at V and 3 bases at J; junction bases unmatched: 8. This CDR3 contains 15 residues. CDR1 is WSHSY, CDR2 SAAADI, per germline. CDR3 nucleotide sequence: TGCGCCAGCAGTGGCCCCGACAGGGTCGACACTGAAGCTTTCTTT. It translates to CASSGPDRVDTEAFF.

The chain uses TRBV6-1 and TRBJ2-7, with D perhaps matching TRBD1 (5 bases). Trimming left V 1 base short and J 3 bases short, with 13 bases between. This CDR3 region has 15 residues. Germline assignment: CDR1 MNHNS and CDR2 SASEGT. The DNA for the CDR3 is TGTGCCAGCAGTGAAGGGGGCAGGGCAAGCTACGAGCAGTACTTC. Its translation: CASSEGGRASYEQYF.

V is TRBV29-1 and J is TRBJ2-5; D is ambiguous. The DNA end is a closer match to TRBJ2-1, so the J assignment may be wrong. This CDR3 contains 12 residues. Germline loops: CDR1 SQVTM, CDR2 ANQGSEA. CDR3 in DNA: TGCAGCGTTGCTTCCGTCTACAATGAGCAGTTCTTC. This sequence encodes CSVASVYNEQFF.

Comments on this clonotype: At one end the junction does not follow the germline gene, possibly because of a read error. The chain uses TRBV10-3 and TRBJ1-1; D may be TRBD1 (6 bases). CDR1 ENHRY and CDR2 SYGVKD come from the germline V gene. The CDR3 spans 15 residues. CDR3 residues: CAIITTGSLNAEAFF. CDR3 in DNA: TGTGCCATCATTACAACAGGGTCTTTGAACGCTGAAGCTTTCTTT.

The rearrangement uses TRBV15 and TRBJ2-7; 10 nucleotides match TRBD2. The germline gives CDR1 LNHNV, CDR2 YYDKDF (reference sequence). The trim removed 1 base at V and 7 bases at J, leaving 16 bases unmatched. This CDR3 has 18 amino acids. The DNA for the CDR3 is TGTGCCACCAGCAGAGGAATTGAGCGGGAGGGCTCTTCGGGGGAGCAGTACTTC. Amino acid sequence: CATSRGIEREGSSGEQYF. Combining the CDR3 with reference TRBV15 and TRBJ2-7 gives the whole variable domain DAMVIQNPRYQVTQFGKPVTLSCSQTLNHNVMYWYQQKSSQAPKLLFHYYDKDFNNEADTPDNFQSRRPNTSFCFLDIRSPGLGDTAMYLCATSRGIEREGSSGEQYFGPGTRLTVT.

J is TRBJ1-1 and V is TRBV9; tentatively, D is TRBD1 (6 bases). V was pared by 2 bases and J by 5 bases, with 13 bases between. The CDR3 runs to 14 residues. Germline V gene lookup returns CDR1 SGDLS and CDR2 YYNGEE. The CDR3 DNA sequence: TGTGCCAGCAGCGTTACAGCGAGGGGGACTGAAGCTTTCTTT. It codes for CASSVTARGTEAFF.

The chain carries TRBV5-6 and TRBJ2-6; D unresolved. Trimming stripped 6 bases from V and 4 bases from J, with 8 bases between. CDR1 and CDR2 from the germline V gene are SGHDT and YYEEEE. This CDR3 comprises 13 residues. In DNA form, the CDR3 reads TGTGCCAGCACCACACGGGGGGCCAACGTCCTGACTTTC. It is translated as CASTTRGANVLTF.

In this sample, this clonotype turned up a few times. The gene calls are TRBV7-6 and TRBJ1-4; the D gene is possibly TRBD1 (5 bases). The CDR3 length is 15 residues. Germline CDR1 and CDR2: SGHVS and FNYEAQ. The germline V and J ends were trimmed by 4 bases and 3 bases, with 12 bases remaining between them. This chain's CDR3 is CASSSRQTSNEKLFF. The DNA of the CDR3 is TGTGCCAGCAGCTCCCGACAGACATCTAATGAAAAACTGTTTTTT. The whole variable domain, remainder taken from reference TRBV7-6 and TRBJ1-4, is GAGVSQSPRYKVTKRGQDVALRCDPISGHVSLYWYRQALGQGPEFLTYFNYEAQQDKSGLPNDRFSAERPEGSISTLTIQRTEQRDSAMYRCASSSRQTSNEKLFFGSGTQLSVL.